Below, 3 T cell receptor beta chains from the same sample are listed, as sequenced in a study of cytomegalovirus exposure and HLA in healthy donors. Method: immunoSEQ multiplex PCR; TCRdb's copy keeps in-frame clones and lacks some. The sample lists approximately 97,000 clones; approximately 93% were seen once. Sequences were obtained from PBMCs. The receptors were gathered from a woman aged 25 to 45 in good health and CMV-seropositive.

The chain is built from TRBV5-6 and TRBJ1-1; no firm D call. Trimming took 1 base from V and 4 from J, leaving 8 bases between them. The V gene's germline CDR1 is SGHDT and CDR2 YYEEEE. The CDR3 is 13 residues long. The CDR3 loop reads CASSLMEGTEAFF. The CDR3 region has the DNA TGTGCCAGCAGCTTGATGGAGGGCACTGAAGCTTTCTTT.

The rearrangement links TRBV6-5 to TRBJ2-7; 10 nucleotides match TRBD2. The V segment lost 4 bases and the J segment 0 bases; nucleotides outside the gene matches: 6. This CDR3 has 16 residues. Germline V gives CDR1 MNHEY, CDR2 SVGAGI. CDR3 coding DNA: TGTGCCAGCAGTTTTATAGCGGGAGGCCGCTCCTACGAGCAGTACTTC. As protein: CASSFIAGGRSYEQYF.

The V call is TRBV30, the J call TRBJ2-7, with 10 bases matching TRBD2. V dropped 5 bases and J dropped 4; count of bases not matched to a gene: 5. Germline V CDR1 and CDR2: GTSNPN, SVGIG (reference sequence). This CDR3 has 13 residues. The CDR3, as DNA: TGTGCCTGGGGGGCTAGCGGGAGTTACGAGCAGTACTTC. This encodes CAWGASGSYEQYF.